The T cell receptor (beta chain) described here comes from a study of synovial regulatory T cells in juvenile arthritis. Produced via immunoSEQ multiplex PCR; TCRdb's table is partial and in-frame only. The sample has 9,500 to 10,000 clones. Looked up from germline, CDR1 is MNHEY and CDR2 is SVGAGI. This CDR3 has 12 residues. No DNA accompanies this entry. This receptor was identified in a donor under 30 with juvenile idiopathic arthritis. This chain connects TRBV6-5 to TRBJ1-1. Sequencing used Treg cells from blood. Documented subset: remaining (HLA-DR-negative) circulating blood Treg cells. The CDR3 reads CASSTETREAFF.